The next 28 T cell receptor beta chains were all read from a single sample in a study of T cell changes during pregnancy in multiple sclerosis. The method was immunoSEQ multiplex PCR; TCRdb's version includes in-frame clones alone and lacks a portion of them. This table has 50,000 to 55,000 clones, 92% appearing once. The starting material was CD4+ T cells from peripheral blood mononuclear cells, obtained after pregnancy. Receptors originate from a female donor with multiple sclerosis, enrolled in a pregnancy study.

This rearrangement joins TRBV9 to TRBJ2-3; 9 bases agree with TRBD2. The CDR3 runs 15 residues. Germline V CDR1 and CDR2: SGDLS, YYNGEE. Unmatched junction bases numbered 2, after V lost 0 bases and J lost 3 bases. The chain's CDR3 is CASSVGTSGTDTQYF. The CDR3 DNA reads as TGTGCCAGCAGCGTAGGAACTAGCGGGACAGATACGCAGTATTTT.

The chain combines TRBV11-2 with TRBJ1-4; TRBD1 matches at 8 bases. This CDR3 is built from 14 residues. J was trimmed by 8 bases and V by 6 bases; bases with no gene match: 8. CDR1 is SGHAT and CDR2 is FQNNGV in the germline V gene. Here the CDR3 DNA reads TGTGCCAGCAGTCAACAGGGGGTAGGGGAAAAACTGTTTTTT. Its translation is CASSQQGVGEKLFF.

Note on this clone: At the DNA level, this CDR3 is encoded by other sequences in the same sample as well. The chain uses TRBV5-1 and TRBJ2-1; D gene ambiguous. The CDR3 extends over 16 amino acids. The V end lost 8 bases, the J end lost 0 bases, and 18 bases lay between the germline ends. In germline, CDR1 is SGHRS, CDR2 YFSETQ. DNA of the CDR3: TGCGCCAGTAGCCTGAAGACTTATAGCTCCTACAATGAGCAGTTCTTC. It codes for CASSLKTYSSYNEQFF.

The DNA for the CDR3 is TGTGCCAGCTCACCACTAGCGGGAACTTACAATGAGCAGTTCTTC. Protein product: CASSPLAGTYNEQFF. This chain links TRBV18 with TRBJ2-1; 8 nucleotides line up with TRBD2. J lost 4 bases, V lost 1 base, and 3 bases had no gene match. The CDR3 contains 15 residues. From germline, CDR1 is KGHSH and CDR2 LQKENI.

The rearrangement joins TRBV5-1 to TRBJ1-2, with 10 bases that match TRBD1. The V and J ends lost 1 base and 8 bases, in that order; junction bases with no gene match: 14. CDR3 length equals 17 residues. From germline, CDR1 is SGHRS and CDR2 YFSETQ. CDR3 sequence reads: CASSLSTGGTGVGGYTF. DNA of the CDR3: TGCGCCAGCAGCTTGTCCACCGGTGGGACAGGGGTGGGCGGCTACACCTTC.

The chain couples TRBV7-9 to TRBJ2-1; D is unresolved. Germline-derived CDR1 and CDR2 are SEHNR and FQNEAQ (reference sequence). Trimming pared 3 bases from V and 4 bases from J, leaving 10 bases between. The CDR3 contains 14 residues. CDR3 sequence reads: CASSLERPYNEQFF. The CDR3 nucleotides are TGTGCCAGCAGCTTGGAGCGACCGTACAATGAGCAGTTCTTC.

In the case of this clone: The germline gene is not matched at one end of the junction; a read error may be the cause. V and J are TRBV7-9 and TRBJ2-1; 9 nucleotides agree with TRBD2. The CDR3 totals 16 residues. Germline V gene sequence: CDR1 SEHNR, CDR2 FQNEAQ (reference sequence). The CDR3 region is CASSLAGLSGRSSRVF. The DNA for the CDR3 is TGTGCCAGCAGCTTAGCCGGACTTAGCGGGAGATCCTCAAGGGTCTTC.

The CDR3 region has the DNA TGTGCCAGTAACTCCCCTGGGACAGGCCCTACTGAAGCTTTCTTT. Amino acids: CASNSPGTGPTEAFF. This chain joins TRBV19 and TRBJ1-1; 8 nucleotides line up with TRBD1. Per the germline V gene, CDR1 is LNHDA and CDR2 is SQIVND (reference sequence). This CDR3 is 15 amino acids long. After removal of 7 bases from V and 5 bases from J, the junction contained 12 bases not matched to a gene.

The J gene is TRBJ1-5, the V gene TRBV7-2; the D is unclear. Deletions cut 8 bases from V and 1 base from J, with 12 bases between. Germline assignment: CDR1 SGHTA and CDR2 FQGNSA. The length of the CDR3 is 14 residues. CDR3 bases: TGTGCCAGCTCGTGGGCGATGAGCAATCAGCCCCAGCATTTT. It codes for CASSWAMSNQPQHF.

The V call is TRBV4-1, the J call TRBJ1-4; no clear D gene. CDR1 and CDR2 (germline): MGHRA, YSYEKL. Deletions cut 0 bases from V and 6 bases from J, with 14 bases between. The CDR3 spans 16 residues. The CDR3 DNA follows: TGCGCCAGCAGCCAAGAGGCGAGGCTTCGGGATGAAAAACTGTTTTTT. Translation: CASSQEARLRDEKLFF.

V and J are TRBV5-6 and TRBJ2-7, with D unclear. Trimming took off 0 bases at V and 2 bases at J, with 15 bases between the two ends. Germline values: CDR1 SGHDT, CDR2 YYEEEE. The CDR3 contains 16 residues. CDR3 protein: CASSLASWVAAYEQYF. The CDR3 nucleotides read TGTGCCAGCAGCTTGGCCAGCTGGGTAGCAGCCTACGAGCAGTACTTC.

This clone has just one count. V usage is TRBV27 and J usage is TRBJ2-5; TRBD2 agrees at 7 bases. The junction had 3 bases not matched to a gene; V was cut back by 6 bases and J by 5 bases. Germline V gives CDR1 MNHEY, CDR2 SMNVEV (reference sequence). This CDR3 contains 12 residues. The CDR3, as DNA: TGTGCCAGCAGGGGGGGAGGGGAGACCCAGTACTTC. It encodes CASRGGGETQYF.

The V and J genes are TRBV18 and TRBJ1-2; D perhaps matches TRBD1 (6 bases). The CDR3 totals 14 residues. With 0 bases removed from V and 4 bases from J, the gap between germline ends came to 9 bases. Germline assignment: CDR1 KGHSH and CDR2 LQKENI. The CDR3 nucleotides read TGTGCCAGCTCACCACCCGGGGACACCTATGGCTACACCTTC. Its translation is CASSPPGDTYGYTF. The variable domain in full, completed from reference TRBV18 and TRBJ1-2, reads NAGVMQNPRHLVRRRGQEARLRCSPMKGHSHVYWYRQLPEEGLKFMVYLQKENIIDESGMPKERFSAEFPKEGPSILRIQQVVRGDSAAYFCASSPPGDTYGYTFGSGTRLTVV.

The chain links TRBV2 to TRBJ2-5, with TRBD2 as a possible D gene (5 bases). CDR3 length: 15 amino acids. Germline CDR1 reads SNHLY; CDR2 reads FYNNEI. V shed 5 bases and J shed 1 base, with 14 bases lying between them. CDR3 DNA: TGTGCCAGCAGTCCCGGAGGTACGGGCCAAGAGACCCAGTACTTC. As protein: CASSPGGTGQETQYF.

This chain connects TRBV5-1 to TRBJ2-4, with TRBD2 as a possible D gene (5 bases). Trimming took off 4 bases at V and 12 bases at J, with 17 bases between the two ends. Germline CDR1 reads SGHRS; CDR2 reads YFSETQ. The CDR3 runs to 13 residues. The CDR3 here is CASSPPEAGRQYF. The DNA for the CDR3 is TGCGCCAGCAGCCCGCCGGAGGCAGGACGTCAGTACTTC.

The V call is TRBV5-1, the J call TRBJ2-1; 8 nucleotides line up with TRBD2. The CDR3 has 13 residues. Germline assignment: CDR1 SGHRS and CDR2 YFSETQ. Trimming removed 0 bases from V and 7 bases from J; junction bases left unmatched: 0. The CDR3 loop is CASSLGGRNEQFF. In DNA form, the CDR3 reads TGCGCCAGCAGCTTGGGCGGGAGGAATGAGCAGTTCTTC.

The rearrangement links TRBV19 to TRBJ2-4; the match to TRBD2 covers 9 bases. The CDR3 runs to 15 residues. Germline trimming cut 3 bases from V and 7 bases from J; bases unmatched to any gene: 7. In germline, CDR1 is LNHDA, CDR2 SQIVND (reference sequence). CDR3 in amino acids: CASSIRGTSLNIQYF. The CDR3 DNA is TGTGCCAGTAGTATCCGAGGGACTAGCCTTAACATTCAGTACTTC. Full variable domain (rest looked up from reference TRBV19 and TRBJ2-4): DGGITQSPKYLFRKEGQNVTLSCEQNLNHDAMYWYRQDPGQGLRLIYYSQIVNDFQKGDIAEGYSVSREKKESFPLTVTSAQKNPTAFYLCASSIRGTSLNIQYFGAGTRLSVL.

V is TRBV14 and J is TRBJ1-1, with TRBD1 identical over 7 bases. This CDR3 has 13 residues. The junction had 4 bases not matched to a gene; V was cut back by 4 bases and J by 5 bases. Germline V gene lookup returns CDR1 SGHDN and CDR2 FVKESK. As DNA, the CDR3 is TGTGCCAGCAGCCCAGACAGGGTGACTGAAGCTTTCTTT. The encoded protein is CASSPDRVTEAFF.

The gene calls are TRBV19 and TRBJ2-1; TRBD2 agrees at 8 bases. The CDR3 loop spans 15 amino acids. Germline assignment: CDR1 LNHDA and CDR2 SQIVND (reference sequence). V shed 3 bases and J 9 bases; nucleotides not matched to a gene: 10. The CDR3: CASSIEGTRTGEQFF. The CDR3 nucleotides are TGTGCCAGTAGTATTGAGGGGACTAGAACCGGTGAGCAGTTCTTC.

The sample holds one count of this clone. The rearrangement joins TRBV6-5 to TRBJ2-3; TRBD2 agrees at 8 bases. Germline assignment: CDR1 MNHEY and CDR2 SVGAGI. CDR3 size: 16 residues. Germline trimming cut 2 bases from V and 2 bases from J; bases unmatched to any gene: 6. CDR3 bases: TGTGCCAGCAGTTACGGGGTAGCGGGGTACACAGATACGCAGTATTTT. It specifies CASSYGVAGYTDTQYF.

The rearrangement joins TRBV5-6 to TRBJ2-7, with no clear D. Trimming took off 0 bases at V and 6 bases at J, with 10 bases between the two ends. CDR1 is SGHDT, CDR2 YYEEEE, per germline. The CDR3 loop spans 13 amino acids. CDR3: CASSLAPGTEQYF. As DNA, the CDR3 is TGTGCCAGCAGCTTGGCCCCAGGAACCGAGCAGTACTTC.

This rearrangement joins TRBV5-6 to TRBJ1-5; perhaps TRBD1 as D (5 bases). Germline CDR1 reads SGHDT; CDR2 reads YYEEEE. Deletions cut 2 bases from V and 4 bases from J, with 7 bases between. CDR3 length equals 13 residues. This CDR3 reads CASSFRENQPQHF. The CDR3 nucleotides are TGTGCCAGCAGCTTCAGGGAAAATCAGCCCCAGCATTTT.

The chain links TRBV5-4 to TRBJ2-3, with 11 bases lining up with TRBD2. There are 17 residues in the CDR3. V lost 2 bases to trimming and J lost 1 base; unmatched junction nucleotides: 6. The germline V gene has CDR1 SGHNT and CDR2 YYREEE (reference sequence). The DNA of the CDR3 is TGTGCCAGCAGCTTCCCACTAGCGGGAGTGGGCACAGATACGCAGTATTTT. Translating gives CASSFPLAGVGTDTQYF.

The V and J genes are TRBV9 and TRBJ2-1, with 14 bases aligning to TRBD2. The CDR3 loop spans 16 amino acids. Unmatched junction bases numbered 10, after V lost 5 bases and J lost 9 bases. Germline CDR1 and CDR2: SGDLS and YYNGEE. The CDR3 here is CASSASRTSGRIEQFF. The CDR3 DNA reads TGTGCCAGCAGTGCCTCTAGGACTAGCGGGAGGATTGAGCAGTTCTTC.

CDR3 nucleotide sequence: TGTGCCAGTAGTCCCCGCGAGCTTTTGAACACTGAAGCTTTCTTT. It encodes CASSPRELLNTEAFF. The rearrangement links TRBV19 to TRBJ1-1; D uncertain. This CDR3 has 15 amino acids. Germline V gives CDR1 LNHDA, CDR2 SQIVND (reference sequence). Trimming shortened V by 5 bases and J by 0 bases, and 13 bases separated the two germline ends.

The chain uses TRBV29-1 and TRBJ2-1; maybe TRBD2 (5 bases). This CDR3 is 11 amino acids long. Germline CDR1 reads SQVTM; CDR2 reads ANQGSEA. Trimming took off 6 bases at V and 8 bases at J, with 11 bases between the two ends. CDR3 residues: CSVQRGHEQFF. As DNA, the CDR3 is TGCAGCGTGCAGAGAGGGCATGAGCAGTTCTTC.

This clone was seen a single time. J is TRBJ2-7 and V is TRBV6-1; TRBD1 matches at 8 bases. This CDR3 spans 14 amino acids. V was clipped by 8 bases and J by 3 bases; unmatched bases: 9. Germline values: CDR1 MNHNS, CDR2 SASEGT. CDR3 bases: TGTGCCAGCGCGGACAGGGCGCCCCTCTACGAGCAGTACTTC. It encodes CASADRAPLYEQYF.

In nucleotides, the CDR3 is TGCGCCAGCAGCTCAACGGGACAGGGTAGGGTGAACACTGAAGCTTTCTTT. Translating it yields CASSSTGQGRVNTEAFF. The V gene is TRBV5-1, the J gene TRBJ1-1, with 9 bases lining up with TRBD1. The trim removed 3 bases at V and 0 bases at J, leaving 9 bases unmatched. Germline lookup yields CDR1 SGHRS and CDR2 YFSETQ. CDR3 length: 17 residues.